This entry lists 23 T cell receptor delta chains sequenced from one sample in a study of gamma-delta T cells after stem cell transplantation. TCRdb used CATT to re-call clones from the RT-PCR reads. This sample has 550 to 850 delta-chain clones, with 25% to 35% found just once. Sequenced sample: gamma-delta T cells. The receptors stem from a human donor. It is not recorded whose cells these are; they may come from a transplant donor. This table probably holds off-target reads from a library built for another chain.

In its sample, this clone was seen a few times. DNA for the CDR3: TGTGCCTGTGACACCGTAGGGGGGACCCTCCAGGCCTCGTACACCGATAAACTCATCTTT. Protein sequence: CACDTVGGTLQASYTDKLIF. This sequence joins TRDV2 and TRDJ1, with D possibly TRDD3 on 6 matching bases. V lost 0 bases and J lost 0, with 25 bases in between. Germline CDR1 GEAIGNYY, CDR2 EKD. This CDR3 region has 20 residues.

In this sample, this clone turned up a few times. The CDR3 here is CACDPLWGISTDKLIF. The DNA of the CDR3 is TGTGCCTGTGACCCTCTTTGGGGGATAAGCACCGATAAACTCATCTTT. The chain links TRDV2 to TRDJ1; 9 bases match TRDD3. Germline CDR1 GEAIGNYY, CDR2 EKD. CDR3 size: 16 residues. V shed 3 bases, J shed 1 base, and the junction held 8 bases outside the gene matches.

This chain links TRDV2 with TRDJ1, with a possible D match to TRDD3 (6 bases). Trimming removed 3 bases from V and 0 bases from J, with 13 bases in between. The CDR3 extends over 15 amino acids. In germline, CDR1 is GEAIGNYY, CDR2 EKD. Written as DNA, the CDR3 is TGTGCCTGTGACGCGGTGGGGGTTAACACCGATAAACTCATCTTT. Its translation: CACDAVGVNTDKLIF.

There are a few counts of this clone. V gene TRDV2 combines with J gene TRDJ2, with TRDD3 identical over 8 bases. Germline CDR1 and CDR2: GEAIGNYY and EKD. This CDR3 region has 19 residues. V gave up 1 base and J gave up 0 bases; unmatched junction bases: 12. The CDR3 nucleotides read TGTGCCTGTGACACTTTGGGGGATCCAAACTTAACTTTGACAGCACAACTCTTCTTT. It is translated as CACDTLGDPNLTLTAQLFF.

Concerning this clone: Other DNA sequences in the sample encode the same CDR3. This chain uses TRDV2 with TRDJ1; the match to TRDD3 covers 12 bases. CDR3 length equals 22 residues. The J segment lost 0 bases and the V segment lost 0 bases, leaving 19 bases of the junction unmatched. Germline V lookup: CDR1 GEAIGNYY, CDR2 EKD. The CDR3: CACDTSGLGDTRDTLYTDKLIF. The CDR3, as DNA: TGTGCCTGTGACACCTCCGGGCTGGGGGATACGCGCGATACCCTTTACACCGATAAACTCATCTTT.

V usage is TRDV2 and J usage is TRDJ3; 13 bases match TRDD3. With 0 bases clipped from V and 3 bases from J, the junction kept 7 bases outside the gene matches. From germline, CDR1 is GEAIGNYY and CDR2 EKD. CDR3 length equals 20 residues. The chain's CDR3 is CACDTATGGYAVWDTRQMFF. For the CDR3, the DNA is TGTGCCTGTGACACCGCTACTGGGGGATACGCGGTCTGGGACACCCGACAGATGTTTTTC.

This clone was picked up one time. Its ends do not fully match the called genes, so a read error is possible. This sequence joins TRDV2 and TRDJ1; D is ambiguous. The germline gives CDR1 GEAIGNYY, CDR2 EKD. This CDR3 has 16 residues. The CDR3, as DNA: TGTGCCTGTGACTTGGTGGAGGTTGAGTACACCGATAAACTCATTTTT. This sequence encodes CACDLVEVEYTDKLIF.

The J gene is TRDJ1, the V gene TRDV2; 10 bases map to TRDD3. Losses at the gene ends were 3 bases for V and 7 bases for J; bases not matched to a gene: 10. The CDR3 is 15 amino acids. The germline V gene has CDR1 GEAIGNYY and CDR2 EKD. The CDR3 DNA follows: TGTGCCTGTGACTCCGTGGGGGATACTGGGCGTAAACTCATCTTT. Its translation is CACDSVGDTGRKLIF.

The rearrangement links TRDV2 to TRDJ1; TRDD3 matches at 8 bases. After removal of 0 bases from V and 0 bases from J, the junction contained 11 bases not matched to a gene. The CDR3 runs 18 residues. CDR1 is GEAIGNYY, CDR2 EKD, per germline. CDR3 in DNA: TGTGCCTGTGACACCGTTGGACTTACTGGGGGGTACACCGATAAACTCATCTTT. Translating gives CACDTVGLTGGYTDKLIF.

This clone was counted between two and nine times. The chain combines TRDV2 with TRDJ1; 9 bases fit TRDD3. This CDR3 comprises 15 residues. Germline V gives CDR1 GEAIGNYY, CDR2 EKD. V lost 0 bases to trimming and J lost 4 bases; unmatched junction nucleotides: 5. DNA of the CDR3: TGTGCCTGTGACACCTTACTGGGGGAGAACGATAAACTCATCTTT. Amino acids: CACDTLLGENDKLIF.

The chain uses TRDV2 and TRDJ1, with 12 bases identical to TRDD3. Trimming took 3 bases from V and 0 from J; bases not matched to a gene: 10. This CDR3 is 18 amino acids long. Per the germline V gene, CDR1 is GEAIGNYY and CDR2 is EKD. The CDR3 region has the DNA TGTGCCTGTGACTCGTTACTGGGGGATACCGACGACACCGATAAACTCATCTTT. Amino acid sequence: CACDSLLGDTDDTDKLIF.

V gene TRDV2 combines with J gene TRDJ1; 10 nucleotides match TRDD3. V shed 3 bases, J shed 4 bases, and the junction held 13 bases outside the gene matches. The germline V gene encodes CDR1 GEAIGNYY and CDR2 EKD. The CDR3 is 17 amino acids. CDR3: CACDPVSGGYAVDKLIF. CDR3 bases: TGTGCCTGTGACCCAGTTTCCGGGGGATACGCGGTCGATAAACTCATCTTT.

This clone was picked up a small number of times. The CDR3 region is CACDTVPGRHWNTDKLIF. CDR3 nucleotide sequence: TGTGCCTGTGACACCGTACCTGGGAGACATTGGAACACCGATAAACTCATCTTT. V is TRDV2 and J is TRDJ1; a weak D match, TRDD3 (5 bases). Germline CDR1 GEAIGNYY, CDR2 EKD. Trimming took 0 bases from V and 0 from J, leaving 19 bases between them. The CDR3 runs to 18 residues.

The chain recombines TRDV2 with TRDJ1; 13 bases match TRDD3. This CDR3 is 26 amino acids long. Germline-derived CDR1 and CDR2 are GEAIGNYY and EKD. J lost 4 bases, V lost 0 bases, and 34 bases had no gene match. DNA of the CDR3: TGTGCCTGTGACACCGTCTCCCAACATCAACCCACCCTTGTACTGGGGGATACGCGAAGTGGCGATAAACTCATCTTT. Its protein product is CACDTVSQHQPTLVLGDTRSGDKLIF.

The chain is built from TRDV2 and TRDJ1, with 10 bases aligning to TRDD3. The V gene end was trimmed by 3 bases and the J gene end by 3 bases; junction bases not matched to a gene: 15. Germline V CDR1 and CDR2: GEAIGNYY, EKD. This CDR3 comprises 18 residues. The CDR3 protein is CACDPVGGYAGSPDKLIF. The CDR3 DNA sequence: TGTGCCTGTGACCCCGTCGGGGGATACGCGGGGAGCCCCGATAAACTCATCTTT.

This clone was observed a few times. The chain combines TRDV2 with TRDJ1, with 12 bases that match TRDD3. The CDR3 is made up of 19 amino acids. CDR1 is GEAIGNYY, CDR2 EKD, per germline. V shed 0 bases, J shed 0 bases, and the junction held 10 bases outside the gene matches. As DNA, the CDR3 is TGTGCCTGTGACACCGTGGCTGGGGGATACGCGAGGGACACCGATAAACTCATCTTT. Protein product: CACDTVAGGYARDTDKLIF.

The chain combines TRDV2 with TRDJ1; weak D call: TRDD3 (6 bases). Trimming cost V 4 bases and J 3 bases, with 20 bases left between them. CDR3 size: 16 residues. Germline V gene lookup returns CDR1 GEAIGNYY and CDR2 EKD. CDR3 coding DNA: TGTGCCTGTGATCTCCTCGATACCATGGGGGCCGATAAACTCATCTTT. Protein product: CACDLLDTMGADKLIF.

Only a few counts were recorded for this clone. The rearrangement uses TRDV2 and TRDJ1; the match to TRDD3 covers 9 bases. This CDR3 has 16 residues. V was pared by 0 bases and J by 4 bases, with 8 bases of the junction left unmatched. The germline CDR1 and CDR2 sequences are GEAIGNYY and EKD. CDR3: CACDTVSGIRGDKLIF. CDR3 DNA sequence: TGTGCCTGTGACACCGTATCGGGGATACGCGGCGATAAACTCATCTTT.

The CDR3 coding sequence is TGTGCCTGTGACCCGCTTACTGGGGGATACCAGGATAAACTCATCTTT. This codes for CACDPLTGGYQDKLIF. This chain links TRDV2 with TRDJ1; 12 nucleotides line up with TRDD3. The trim removed 3 bases at V and 5 bases at J, leaving 9 bases unmatched. Germline CDR1 and CDR2: GEAIGNYY and EKD. The CDR3 length is 16 residues.

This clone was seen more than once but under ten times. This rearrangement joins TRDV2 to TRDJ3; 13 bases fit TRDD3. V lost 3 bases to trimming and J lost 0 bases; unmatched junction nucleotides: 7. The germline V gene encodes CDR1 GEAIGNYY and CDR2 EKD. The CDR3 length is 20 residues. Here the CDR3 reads CACDPTGGYASSWDTRQMFF. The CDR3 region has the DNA TGTGCCTGTGACCCCACTGGGGGATACGCCAGCTCCTGGGACACCCGACAGATGTTTTTC.

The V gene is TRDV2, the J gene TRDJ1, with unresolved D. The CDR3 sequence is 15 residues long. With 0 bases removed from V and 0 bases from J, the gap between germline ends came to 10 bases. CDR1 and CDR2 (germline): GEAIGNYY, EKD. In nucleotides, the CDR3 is TGTGCCTGTGACACCGTGGTCAGGTACACCGATAAACTCATCTTT. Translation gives CACDTVVRYTDKLIF.

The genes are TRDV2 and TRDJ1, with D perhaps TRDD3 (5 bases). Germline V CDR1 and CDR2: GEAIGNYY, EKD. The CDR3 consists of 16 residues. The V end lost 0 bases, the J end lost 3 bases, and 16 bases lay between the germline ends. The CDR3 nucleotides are TGTGCCTGTGACACCGTGTCACGGGGAGGGGCCGATAAACTCATCTTT. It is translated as CACDTVSRGGADKLIF.

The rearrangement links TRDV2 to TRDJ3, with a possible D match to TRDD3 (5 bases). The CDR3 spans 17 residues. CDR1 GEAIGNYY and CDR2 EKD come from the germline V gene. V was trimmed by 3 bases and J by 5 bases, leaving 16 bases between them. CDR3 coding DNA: TGTGCCTGTGACCAAGTACGTCAGATACGGGACACCCGACAGATGTTTTTC. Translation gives CACDQVRQIRDTRQMFF.